A selection of T cell receptor beta chains follows, all from one sample in a study of blood T cell repertoires in COVID-19. Some clones are missing from TCRdb's copy, which holds only in-frame ones; the method was immunoSEQ multiplex PCR. Of 270,000 or so clones listed, under 90% were seen once; the top ten hold 2.5% to 3%. The sample taken for sequencing was peripheral blood. The receptors come from a woman aged 55-75 years with active or convalescent COVID-19. Each CDR3 is given with its conserved first and last residue. The order of the fields is D gene, J gene, V gene, clone size, CDR3 protein, CDR3 DNA. A D gene is named only where the DNA matches it firmly. Part of the rows lack a size; the others show once, few, many or a class for expanded clones.

D: TRBD1
J: TRBJ1-1
V: TRBV6-5
size: once
CDR3: CASSYSGQGATEAFF
DNA: TGTGCCAGCAGTTACTCGGGTCAGGGGGCTACTGAAGCTTTCTTT

D: TRBD1
J: TRBJ1-3
V: TRBV11-2
size: .
CDR3: CASSLGTTGGRRLF
DNA: TGTGCCAGCAGCTTAGGGACTACAGGGGGCCGGCGGTTATTT

D: .
J: TRBJ2-7
V: TRBV7-2
size: few
CDR3: CASSLAGGSYEQYF
DNA: TGTGCCAGCAGCTTAGCGGGGGGCTCCTACGAGCAGTACTTC

D: TRBD1
J: TRBJ2-1
V: TRBV11-2
size: .
CDR3: CASSLVASGTGRTEQFF
DNA: TGTGCCAGCAGCTTAGTCGCTTCCGGGACAGGGCGAACTGAGCAGTTCTTC

D: .
J: TRBJ1-4
V: TRBV19
size: .
CDR3: CASKQGAGEKLFF
DNA: TGTGCCAGTAAACAGGGAGCAGGCGAAAAACTGTTTTTT

D: TRBD1
J: TRBJ1-2
V: TRBV7-6
size: .
CDR3: CASSLATGGEYGYTF
DNA: TGTGCCAGCAGCTTAGCGACAGGGGGGGAATATGGCTACACCTTC

D: .
J: TRBJ2-1
V: TRBV14
size: .
CDR3: CASSRFRGPHEQFF
DNA: TGTGCCAGCAGCCGTTTCCGAGGCCCTCATGAGCAGTTCTTC

D: .
J: TRBJ1-1
V: TRBV11-3
size: .
CDR3: CASSHLTSPTDTEAFF
DNA: TGTGCCAGCAGCCACCTAACCTCCCCGACAGACACTGAAGCTTTCTTT

D: TRBD1
J: TRBJ1-6
V: TRBV7-3
size: .
CDR3: CASSLDRGNSPLHF
DNA: TGTGCCAGCAGCTTGGACAGGGGGAATTCACCCCTCCACTTT

D: .
J: TRBJ2-7
V: TRBV4-3
size: .
CDR3: CASSQGWTGGTSRYEQYF
DNA: TGCGCCAGCAGCCAAGGTTGGACGGGGGGCACCAGTCGCTACGAGCAGTACTTC

D: TRBD1
J: TRBJ2-2
V: TRBV19
size: .
CDR3: CASSFHRGPGELFF
DNA: TGTGCCAGTAGTTTCCACAGGGGGCCCGGGGAGCTGTTTTTT

D: TRBD2
J: TRBJ2-2
V: TRBV7-3
size: .
CDR3: CASSSRTSGTGELFF
DNA: TGTGCCAGCAGCTCCCGGACTAGCGGAACCGGGGAGCTGTTTTTT

D: TRBD1
J: TRBJ1-5
V: TRBV6-6
size: .
CDR3: CASNNDWDSQPQHF
DNA: TGTGCCAGCAATAATGATTGGGACAGTCAGCCCCAGCATTTT

D: TRBD1
J: TRBJ1-1
V: TRBV6-5
size: .
CDR3: CASSFDRATEAFF
DNA: TGTGCCAGCAGTTTCGACAGGGCCACTGAAGCTTTCTTT

D: .
J: TRBJ2-2
V: TRBV19
size: .
CDR3: CASSQKNTGELFF
DNA: TGTGCCAGTAGTCAGAAGAACACCGGGGAGCTGTTTTTT

D: .
J: TRBJ2-2
V: TRBV9
size: .
CDR3: CASSVSGAGELFF
DNA: TGTGCCAGCAGCGTATCGGGGGCCGGGGAGCTGTTTTTT

D: TRBD1
J: TRBJ1-6
V: TRBV18
size: .
CDR3: CASSTEGTGYSPLHF
DNA: TGTGCCAGCTCCACAGAGGGGACAGGGTATTCACCCCTCCACTTT

D: .
J: TRBJ1-1
V: TRBV3-1/TRBV3-2
size: once
CDR3: CASSRQEGANTEAFF
DNA: TGTGCCAGCAGCCGACAGGAAGGGGCGAACACTGAAGCTTTCTTT

D: .
J: TRBJ1-2
V: TRBV18
size: .
CDR3: CASSPYTGPYGYTF
DNA: TGTGCCAGCTCACCCTACACAGGCCCCTATGGCTACACCTTC

D: .
J: TRBJ2-6
V: TRBV19
size: .
CDR3: CASSVTQGGANVLTF
DNA: TGTGCCAGTAGTGTGACCCAGGGGGGGGCCAACGTCCTGACTTTC

D: .
J: TRBJ2-1
V: TRBV5-1
size: .
CDR3: CASSFDGGYEQFF
DNA: TGCGCCAGCAGCTTCGACGGGGGTTATGAGCAGTTCTTC

D: TRBD1
J: TRBJ1-4
V: TRBV7-2
size: once
CDR3: CASSLGAGGWEKLFF
DNA: TGTGCCAGCAGCTTAGGGGCAGGGGGCTGGGAAAAACTGTTTTTT

D: .
J: TRBJ1-4
V: TRBV6-5
size: once
CDR3: CASSGTLVTGEKLFF
DNA: TGTGCCAGCAGCGGAACGTTAGTGACGGGTGAAAAACTGTTTTTT

D: .
J: TRBJ1-6
V: TRBV9
size: .
CDR3: CASSGYTGQPLHF
DNA: TGTGCCAGCAGCGGTTACACCGGACAACCCCTCCACTTT

D: .
J: TRBJ1-2
V: TRBV19
size: .
CDR3: CASSITGNYGYTF
DNA: TGTGCCAGTAGTATCACGGGAAACTATGGCTACACCTTC

D: .
J: TRBJ2-1
V: TRBV11-2
size: once
CDR3: CASSPQGGVPDEQFF
DNA: TGTGCCAGCAGCCCACAGGGCGGTGTCCCGGATGAGCAGTTCTTC

D: .
J: TRBJ1-3
V: TRBV15
size: .
CDR3: CATSRDQGPGNTIYF
DNA: TGTGCCACCAGCAGAGACCAGGGGCCGGGAAACACCATATATTTT

D: .
J: TRBJ1-6
V: TRBV4-3
size: .
CDR3: CASSQEVARGSYNSPLHF
DNA: TGCGCCAGCAGCCAAGAAGTTGCAAGGGGCTCCTATAATTCACCCCTCCACTTT

D: .
J: TRBJ2-7
V: TRBV5-1
size: once
CDR3: CASSLTDLSYEQYF
DNA: TGCGCCAGCAGCTTGACAGATTTGAGTTACGAGCAGTACTTC

D: .
J: TRBJ2-3
V: TRBV3-1/TRBV3-2
size: .
CDR3: CASSPGGLSGESTDTQYF
DNA: TGTGCCAGCAGCCCAGGGGGTCTTAGCGGGGAGAGCACAGATACGCAGTATTTT

D: TRBD1
J: TRBJ2-5
V: TRBV3-1/TRBV3-2
size: .
CDR3: CASSLRTGGGRETQYF
DNA: TGTGCCAGCAGCCTACGGACAGGGGGCGGAAGGGAGACCCAGTACTTC

D: .
J: TRBJ2-7
V: TRBV5-4
size: .
CDR3: CASSFRLRTQVSPPYEQYF
DNA: TGTGCCAGCAGCTTCCGCCTCCGAACACAAGTTTCTCCTCCTTACGAGCAGTACTTC

D: .
J: TRBJ1-2
V: TRBV7-2
size: .
CDR3: CASTPVRANYGYTF
DNA: TGTGCCAGCACCCCCGTACGGGCTAACTATGGCTACACCTTC

D: TRBD1
J: TRBJ2-7
V: TRBV2
size: .
CDR3: CASRNGQGRSEQYF
DNA: TGTGCCAGCAGGAACGGACAGGGGAGGAGCGAGCAGTACTTC

D: .
J: TRBJ1-3
V: TRBV6-2/TRBV6-3
size: .
CDR3: CASSSPSGKAIYF
DNA: TGTGCCAGCAGTTCCCCCTCCGGGAAGGCCATATATTTT